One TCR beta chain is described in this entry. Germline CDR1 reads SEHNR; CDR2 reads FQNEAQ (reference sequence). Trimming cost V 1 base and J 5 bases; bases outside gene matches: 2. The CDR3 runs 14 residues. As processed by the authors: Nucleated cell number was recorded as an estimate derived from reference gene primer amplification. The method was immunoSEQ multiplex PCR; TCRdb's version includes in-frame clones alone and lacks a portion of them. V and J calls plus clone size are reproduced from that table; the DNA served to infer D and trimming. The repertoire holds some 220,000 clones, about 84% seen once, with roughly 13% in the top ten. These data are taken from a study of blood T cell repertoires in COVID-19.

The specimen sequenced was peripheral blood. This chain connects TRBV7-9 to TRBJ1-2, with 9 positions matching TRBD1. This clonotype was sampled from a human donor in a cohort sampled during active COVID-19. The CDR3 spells CASSLGTGEYGYTF. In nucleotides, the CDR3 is TGTGCCAGCAGCTTAGGGACAGGGGAATATGGCTACACCTTC.